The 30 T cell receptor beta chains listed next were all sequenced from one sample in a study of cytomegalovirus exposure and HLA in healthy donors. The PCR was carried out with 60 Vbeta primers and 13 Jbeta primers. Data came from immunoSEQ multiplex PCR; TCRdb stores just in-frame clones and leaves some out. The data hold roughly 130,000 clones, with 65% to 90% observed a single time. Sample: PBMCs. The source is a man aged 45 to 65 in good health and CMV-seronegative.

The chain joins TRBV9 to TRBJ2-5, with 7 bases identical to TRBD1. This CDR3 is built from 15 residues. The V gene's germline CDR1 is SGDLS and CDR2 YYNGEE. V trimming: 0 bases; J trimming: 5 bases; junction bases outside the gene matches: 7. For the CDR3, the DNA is TGTGCCAGCAGCGTAGACCCCACAGGGGTGGAGACCCAGTACTTC. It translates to CASSVDPTGVETQYF.

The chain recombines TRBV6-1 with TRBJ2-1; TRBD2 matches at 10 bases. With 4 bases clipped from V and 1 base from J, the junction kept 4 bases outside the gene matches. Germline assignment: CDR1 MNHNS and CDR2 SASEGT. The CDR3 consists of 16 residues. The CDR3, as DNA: TGTGCCAGCAGTGCTTCACTAGCGGGGTCCTACAATGAGCAGTTCTTC. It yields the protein CASSASLAGSYNEQFF.

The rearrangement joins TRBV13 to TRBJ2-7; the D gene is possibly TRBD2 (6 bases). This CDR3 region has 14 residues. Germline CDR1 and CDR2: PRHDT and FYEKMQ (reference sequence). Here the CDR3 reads CASTMGGISYEQYF. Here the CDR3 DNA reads TGTGCAAGTACAATGGGGGGTATCTCCTACGAGCAGTACTTC.

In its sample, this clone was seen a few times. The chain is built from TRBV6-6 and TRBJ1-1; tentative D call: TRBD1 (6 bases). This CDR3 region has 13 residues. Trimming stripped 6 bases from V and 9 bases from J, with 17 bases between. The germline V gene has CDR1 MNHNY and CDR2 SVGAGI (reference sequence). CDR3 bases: TGTGCCAGCAGGCTGCCAACAGGGTCCAAAGCTTTCTTT. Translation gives CASRLPTGSKAFF.

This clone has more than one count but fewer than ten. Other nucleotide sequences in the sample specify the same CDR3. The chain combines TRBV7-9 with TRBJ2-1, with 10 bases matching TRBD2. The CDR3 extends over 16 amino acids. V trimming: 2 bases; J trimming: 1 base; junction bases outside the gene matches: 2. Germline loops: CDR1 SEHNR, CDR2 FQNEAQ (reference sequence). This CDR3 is CASSLSLAGSYNEQFF. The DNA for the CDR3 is TGTGCCAGCAGCTTATCACTAGCGGGATCCTACAATGAGCAGTTCTTC.

The CDR3 loop is CASSFRTADRYGYTF. The CDR3 coding sequence is TGTGCCAGCAGCTTCCGGACTGCTGACCGCTATGGCTACACCTTC. The rearrangement uses TRBV21-1 and TRBJ1-2. TRBV21-1 is labeled a pseudogene. This CDR3 is built from 15 residues.

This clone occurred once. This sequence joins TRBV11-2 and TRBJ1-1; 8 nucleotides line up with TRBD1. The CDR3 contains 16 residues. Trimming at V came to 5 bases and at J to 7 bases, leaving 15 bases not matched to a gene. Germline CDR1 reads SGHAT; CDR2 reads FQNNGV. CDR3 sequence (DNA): TGTGCCAGCAGCCTTGAGGCAGGGGGCGCTTTAAGTGAAGCTTTCTTT. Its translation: CASSLEAGGALSEAFF.

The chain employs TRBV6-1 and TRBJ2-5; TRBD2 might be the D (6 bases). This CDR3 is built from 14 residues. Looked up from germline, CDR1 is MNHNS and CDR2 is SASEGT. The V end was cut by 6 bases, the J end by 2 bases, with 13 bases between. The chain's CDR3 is CASSLRRGQETQYF. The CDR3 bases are TGTGCCAGCAGCCTCCGACGGGGGCAAGAGACCCAGTACTTC.

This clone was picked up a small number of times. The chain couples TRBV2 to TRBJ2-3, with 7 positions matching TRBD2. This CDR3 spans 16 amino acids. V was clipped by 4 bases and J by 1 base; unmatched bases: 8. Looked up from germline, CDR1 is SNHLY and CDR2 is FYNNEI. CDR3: CASSGRMAGGTDTQYF. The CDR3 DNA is TGTGCCAGCAGTGGACGGATGGCGGGGGGCACAGATACGCAGTATTTT.

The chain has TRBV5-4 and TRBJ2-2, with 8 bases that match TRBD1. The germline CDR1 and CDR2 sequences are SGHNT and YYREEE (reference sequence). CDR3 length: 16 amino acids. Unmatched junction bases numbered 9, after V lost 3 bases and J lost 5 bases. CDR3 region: CASSSWTGKGTGELFF. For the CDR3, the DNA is TGTGCCAGCAGCTCTTGGACAGGGAAGGGGACCGGGGAGCTGTTTTTT.

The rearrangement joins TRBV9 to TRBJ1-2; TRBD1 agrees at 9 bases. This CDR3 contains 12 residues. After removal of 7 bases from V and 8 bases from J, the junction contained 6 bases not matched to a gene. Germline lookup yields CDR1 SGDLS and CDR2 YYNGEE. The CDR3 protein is CASGDRAGGYTF. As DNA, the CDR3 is TGTGCCAGCGGGGACAGGGCGGGCGGCTACACCTTC.

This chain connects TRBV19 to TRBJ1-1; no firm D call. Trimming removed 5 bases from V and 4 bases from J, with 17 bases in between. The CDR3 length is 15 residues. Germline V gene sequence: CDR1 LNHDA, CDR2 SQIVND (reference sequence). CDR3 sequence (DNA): TGTGCCAGTAGTCTGCGTGGGGAGTCGAGCACTGAAGCTTTCTTT. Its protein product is CASSLRGESSTEAFF.

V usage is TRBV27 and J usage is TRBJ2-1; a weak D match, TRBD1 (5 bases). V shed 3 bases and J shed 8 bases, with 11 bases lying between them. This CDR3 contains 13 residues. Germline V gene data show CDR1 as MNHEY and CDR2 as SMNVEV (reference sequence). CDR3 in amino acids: CASSLGPKDEQFF. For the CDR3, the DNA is TGTGCCAGCAGTTTGGGGCCGAAGGATGAGCAGTTCTTC.

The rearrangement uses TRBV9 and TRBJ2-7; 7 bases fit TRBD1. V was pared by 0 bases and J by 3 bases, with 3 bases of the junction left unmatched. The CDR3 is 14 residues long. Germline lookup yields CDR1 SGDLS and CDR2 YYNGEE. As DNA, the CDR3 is TGTGCCAGCAGCGTAGGCCACAGGGGCTACGAGCAGTACTTC. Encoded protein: CASSVGHRGYEQYF.

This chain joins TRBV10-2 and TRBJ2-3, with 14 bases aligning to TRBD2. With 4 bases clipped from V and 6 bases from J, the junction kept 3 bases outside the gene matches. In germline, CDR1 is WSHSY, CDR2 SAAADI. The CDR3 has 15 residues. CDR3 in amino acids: CASSGLAGGPDTQYF. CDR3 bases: TGCGCCAGCAGTGGACTAGCGGGGGGGCCGGATACGCAGTATTTT.

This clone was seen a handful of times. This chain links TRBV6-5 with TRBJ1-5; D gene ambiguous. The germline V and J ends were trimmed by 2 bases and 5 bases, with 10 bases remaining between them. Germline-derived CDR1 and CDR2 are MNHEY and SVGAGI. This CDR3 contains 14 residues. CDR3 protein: CASSYRAGYQPQHF. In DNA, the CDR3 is TGTGCCAGCAGTTACCGCGCAGGCTATCAGCCCCAGCATTTT.

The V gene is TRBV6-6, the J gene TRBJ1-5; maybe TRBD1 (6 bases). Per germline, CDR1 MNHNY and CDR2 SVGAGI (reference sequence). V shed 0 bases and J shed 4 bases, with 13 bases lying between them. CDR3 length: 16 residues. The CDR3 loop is CASSYSTGKGNQPQHF. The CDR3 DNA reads TGTGCCAGCAGTTACTCTACAGGGAAGGGTAATCAGCCCCAGCATTTT.

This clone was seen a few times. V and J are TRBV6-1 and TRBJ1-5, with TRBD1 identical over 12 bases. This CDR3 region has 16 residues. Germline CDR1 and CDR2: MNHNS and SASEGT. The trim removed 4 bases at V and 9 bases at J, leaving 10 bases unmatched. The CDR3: CASSAGTGGVRAPQHF. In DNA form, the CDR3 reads TGTGCCAGCAGTGCCGGGACAGGGGGCGTCCGGGCGCCCCAGCATTTT.

The CDR3 protein is CASSETGTGGWETQYF. In nucleotides, the CDR3 is TGTGCCAGCAGTGAAACAGGGACAGGGGGCTGGGAGACCCAGTACTTC. The genes are TRBV6-1 and TRBJ2-5; 12 positions match TRBD1. V dropped 2 bases and J dropped 5; count of bases not matched to a gene: 6. Germline V CDR1 and CDR2: MNHNS, SASEGT. The CDR3 consists of 16 residues.

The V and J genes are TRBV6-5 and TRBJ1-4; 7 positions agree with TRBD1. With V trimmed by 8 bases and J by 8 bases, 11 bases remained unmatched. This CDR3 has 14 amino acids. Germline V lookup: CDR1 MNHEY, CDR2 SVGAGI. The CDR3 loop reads CASGTTGTGEKLFF. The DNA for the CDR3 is TGTGCCAGCGGTACGACAGGGACGGGGGAAAAACTGTTTTTT.

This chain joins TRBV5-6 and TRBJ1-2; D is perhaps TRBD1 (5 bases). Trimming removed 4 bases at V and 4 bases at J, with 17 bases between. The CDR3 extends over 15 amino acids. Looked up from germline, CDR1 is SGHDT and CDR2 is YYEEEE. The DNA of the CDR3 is TGTGCCAGCAGCCCAGACAGCGGCGGGACCTATGGCTACACCTTC. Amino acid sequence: CASSPDSGGTYGYTF.

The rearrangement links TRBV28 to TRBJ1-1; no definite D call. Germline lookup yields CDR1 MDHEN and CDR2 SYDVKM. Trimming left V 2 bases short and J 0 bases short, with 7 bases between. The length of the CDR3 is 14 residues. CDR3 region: CASSLGDLNTEAFF. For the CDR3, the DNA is TGTGCCAGCAGTTTAGGAGATTTGAACACTGAAGCTTTCTTT.

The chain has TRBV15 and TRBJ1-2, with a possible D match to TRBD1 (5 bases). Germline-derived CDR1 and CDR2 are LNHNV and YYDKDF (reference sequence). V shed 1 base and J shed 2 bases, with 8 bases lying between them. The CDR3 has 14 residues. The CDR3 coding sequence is TGTGCCACCAGCAGAGGGCAGGGAAACTATGGCTACACCTTC. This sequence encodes CATSRGQGNYGYTF.

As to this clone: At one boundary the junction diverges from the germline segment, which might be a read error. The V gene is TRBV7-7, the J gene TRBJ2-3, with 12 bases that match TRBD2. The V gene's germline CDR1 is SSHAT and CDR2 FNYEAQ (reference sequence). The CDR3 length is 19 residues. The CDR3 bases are TGTGCTAGCAGCTTAGCTACTAGCGGGGGGAATCGGGGCACAGATACGCAGTATTTT. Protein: CASSLATSGGNRGTDTQYF.

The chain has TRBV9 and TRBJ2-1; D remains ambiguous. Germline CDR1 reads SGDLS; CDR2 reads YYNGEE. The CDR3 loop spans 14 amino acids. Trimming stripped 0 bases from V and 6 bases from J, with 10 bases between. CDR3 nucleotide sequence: TGTGCCAGCAGCGTAGGAGGATTTGGCAATGAGCAGTTCTTC. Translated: CASSVGGFGNEQFF.

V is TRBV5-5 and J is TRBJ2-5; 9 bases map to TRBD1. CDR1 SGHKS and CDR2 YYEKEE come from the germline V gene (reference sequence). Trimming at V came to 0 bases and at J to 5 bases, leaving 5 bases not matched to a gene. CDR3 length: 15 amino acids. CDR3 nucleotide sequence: TGTGCCAGCAGCTTGGCACAGGGGGCGTGGGAGACCCAGTACTTC. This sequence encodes CASSLAQGAWETQYF.

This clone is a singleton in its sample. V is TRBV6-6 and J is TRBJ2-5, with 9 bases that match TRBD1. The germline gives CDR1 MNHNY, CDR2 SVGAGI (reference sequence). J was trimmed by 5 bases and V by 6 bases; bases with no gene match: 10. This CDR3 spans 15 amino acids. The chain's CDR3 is CASSLGQGFVETQYF. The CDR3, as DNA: TGTGCCAGCAGCCTTGGACAGGGGTTCGTGGAGACCCAGTACTTC.

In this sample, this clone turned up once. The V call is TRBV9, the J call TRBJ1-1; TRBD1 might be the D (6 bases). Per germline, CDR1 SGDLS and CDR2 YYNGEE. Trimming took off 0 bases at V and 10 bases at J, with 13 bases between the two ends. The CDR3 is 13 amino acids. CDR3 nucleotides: TGTGCCAGCAGCGTAGCCGGAAGGGGGGGAGCTTTCTTT. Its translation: CASSVAGRGGAFF.

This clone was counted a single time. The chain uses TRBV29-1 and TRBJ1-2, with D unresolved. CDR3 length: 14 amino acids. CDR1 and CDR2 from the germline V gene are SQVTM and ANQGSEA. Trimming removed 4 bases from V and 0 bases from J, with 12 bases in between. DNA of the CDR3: TGCAGCGTTGGTCCCGGGATGACTAACTATGGCTACACCTTC. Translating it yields CSVGPGMTNYGYTF.

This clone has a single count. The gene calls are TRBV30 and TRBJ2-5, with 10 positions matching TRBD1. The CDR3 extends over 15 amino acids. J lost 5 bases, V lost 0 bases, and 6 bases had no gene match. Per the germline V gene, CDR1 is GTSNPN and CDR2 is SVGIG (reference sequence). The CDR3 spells CAWSVEGQGKETQYF. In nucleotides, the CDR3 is TGTGCCTGGAGTGTTGAGGGACAGGGGAAGGAGACCCAGTACTTC.